These 21 T cell receptor beta chains share one sample of origin, sequenced in a study of blood T cell repertoires in COVID-19. Assay used: immunoSEQ multiplex PCR; TCRdb lists only in-frame clones, some missing. The repertoire has fewer than 250,000 clones, 84% of them found once; the top ten carry roughly 4%. Specimen: peripheral blood. The receptors come from a man aged 50 or older with acute or convalescent COVID-19.

The V call is TRBV6-6, the J call TRBJ2-7, with 7 nucleotides matching TRBD2. Trimming cost V 6 bases and J 2 bases; bases outside gene matches: 10. Germline-derived CDR1 and CDR2 are MNHNY and SVGAGI (reference sequence). The length of the CDR3 is 15 residues. The CDR3 DNA sequence: TGTGCCAGCAGAGGTGGGTCTAGCGGAACCTACGAGCAGTACTTC. This encodes CASRGGSSGTYEQYF.

The V and J genes are TRBV19 and TRBJ1-3; weak D call: TRBD1 (5 bases). Trimming stripped 3 bases from V and 0 bases from J, with 15 bases between. The CDR3 runs 17 residues. The germline gives CDR1 LNHDA, CDR2 SQIVND (reference sequence). The CDR3 loop is CASSIVFGGDSGNTIYF. In nucleotides, the CDR3 is TGTGCCAGTAGTATTGTCTTCGGGGGAGACTCTGGAAACACCATATATTTT.

This CDR3 is CATGQGFPDTQYF. As DNA, the CDR3 is TGTGCCACTGGACAGGGGTTTCCAGATACGCAGTATTTT. The chain employs TRBV24-1 and TRBJ2-3, with TRBD1 matching over 9 bases. With 10 bases clipped from V and 4 bases from J, the junction kept 5 bases outside the gene matches. The germline CDR1 and CDR2 sequences are KGHDR and SFDVKD. The CDR3 length is 13 residues.

This chain connects TRBV20-1 to TRBJ2-1; D gene uncertain. The CDR3 loop spans 11 amino acids. Trimming took 5 bases from V and 9 from J, leaving 11 bases between them. CDR1 and CDR2 from the germline V gene are DFQATT and SNEGSKA (reference sequence). CDR3 sequence: CSAPINGEQFF. As DNA, the CDR3 is TGCAGTGCTCCCATCAACGGTGAGCAGTTCTTC.

The V gene is TRBV7-2, the J gene TRBJ1-2; the D is unclear. V lost 6 bases and J lost 6, with 17 bases in between. Germline loops: CDR1 SGHTA, CDR2 FQGNSA. This CDR3 is 14 amino acids long. In nucleotides, the CDR3 is TGTGCCAGCAGACAAAAAACGTCCTTCCATGGCTACACCTTC. It codes for CASRQKTSFHGYTF.

This chain connects TRBV5-4 to TRBJ2-1; 10 nucleotides align to TRBD2. The CDR3 has 15 residues. Germline CDR1 SGHNT, CDR2 YYREEE (reference sequence). The J segment lost 4 bases and the V segment lost 2 bases, leaving 3 bases of the junction unmatched. The CDR3 loop reads CASSFGLADYNEQFF. The CDR3 DNA follows: TGTGCCAGCAGCTTCGGACTAGCGGATTACAATGAGCAGTTCTTC.

V and J are TRBV6-5 and TRBJ2-7; TRBD2 matches 9 bases. Germline V gene sequence: CDR1 MNHEY, CDR2 SVGAGI. This CDR3 is 14 amino acids long. V was pared by 4 bases and J by 5 bases, with 6 bases of the junction left unmatched. CDR3 in amino acids: CASSWAGGRNEQYF. The CDR3 region has the DNA TGTGCCAGCAGTTGGGCGGGGGGGCGGAACGAGCAGTACTTC.

The genes are TRBV13 and TRBJ2-2; D remains unclear. Trimming cost V 5 bases and J 4 bases, with 11 bases left between them. CDR3 length: 14 amino acids. Looked up from germline, CDR1 is PRHDT and CDR2 is FYEKMQ (reference sequence). DNA of the CDR3: TGTGCCAGCAGCCCTCGCGCGCGCACCGGGGAGCTGTTTTTT. This gives the protein CASSPRARTGELFF.

The gene calls are TRBV7-9 and TRBJ2-1; 8 bases agree with TRBD2. The trim removed 5 bases at V and 4 bases at J, leaving 4 bases unmatched. Germline CDR1 reads SEHNR; CDR2 reads FQNEAQ (reference sequence). The CDR3 spans 14 residues. CDR3 amino acids: CASSPQREYNEQFF. The DNA for the CDR3 is TGTGCCAGCAGCCCCCAGCGGGAGTACAATGAGCAGTTCTTC.

This clone was seen more than once but under ten times. The rearrangement uses TRBV4-2 and TRBJ1-5, with D unresolved. The CDR3 runs to 16 residues. Trimming removed 0 bases at V and 6 bases at J, with 15 bases between. Germline V gene data show CDR1 as LGHNA and CDR2 as YNFKEQ. The CDR3 DNA is TGTGCCAGCAGCCAAGATCGGGTTCCGAGAGGTCAGCCCCAGCATTTT. It is translated as CASSQDRVPRGQPQHF.

The CDR3 spells CAISETFINEQFF. The CDR3 DNA reads as TGTGCCATCAGTGAGACATTTATCAATGAGCAGTTCTTC. The gene calls are TRBV10-3 and TRBJ2-1, with D unresolved. Trimming pared 2 bases from V and 6 bases from J, leaving 8 bases between. From germline, CDR1 is ENHRY and CDR2 SYGVKD. The CDR3 is 13 residues long.

This sequence joins TRBV15 and TRBJ2-3; D gene uncertain. CDR3 length: 15 residues. Trimming shortened V by 0 bases and J by 1 base, and 8 bases separated the two germline ends. Per the germline V gene, CDR1 is LNHNV and CDR2 is YYDKDF (reference sequence). As DNA, the CDR3 is TGTGCCACCAGCAGAGAGGGCCACCGCACAGATACGCAGTATTTT. The encoded protein is CATSREGHRTDTQYF.

The chain has TRBV6-5 and TRBJ1-1, with a tentative D call TRBD1 (5 bases). This CDR3 is 14 amino acids long. Germline V gene lookup returns CDR1 MNHEY and CDR2 SVGAGI. Trimming cost V 6 bases and J 5 bases, with 16 bases left between them. This chain's CDR3 is CASSASGGETEAFF. CDR3 nucleotide sequence: TGTGCCAGCAGCGCCAGCGGGGGGGAGACTGAAGCTTTCTTT.

The V call is TRBV25-1, the J call TRBJ2-3; the D gene is possibly TRBD2 (6 bases). There are 14 residues in the CDR3. V was shortened by 3 bases and J by 3 bases, with 10 bases between the two germline ends. CDR1 and CDR2 from the germline V gene are MGHDK and SYGVNS. DNA of the CDR3: TGTGCCAGCAGTGATCCGGGGGAGACAGATACGCAGTATTTT. Encoded protein: CASSDPGETDTQYF.

This chain uses TRBV9 with TRBJ2-6; D possibly corresponds to TRBD1 (6 bases). Germline-derived CDR1 and CDR2 are SGDLS and YYNGEE. The CDR3 runs 19 residues. V was trimmed by 1 base and J by 0 bases, leaving 17 bases between them. For the CDR3, the DNA is TGTGCCAGCAGCGTAAGCGTGGGGGCTACCTTCTCTGGGGCCAACGTCCTGACTTTC. Its translation is CASSVSVGATFSGANVLTF.

CDR3 in amino acids: CASRNLGHEAFF. The CDR3, as DNA: TGTGCCAGCCGAAATCTAGGACATGAAGCTTTCTTT. This sequence joins TRBV21-1 and TRBJ1-1; TRBD1, the table's D call, lacks a check against the DNA. TRBV21-1 is deemed a pseudogene. This CDR3 region has 12 residues.

The V call is TRBV4-1, the J call TRBJ1-1; tentatively, D is TRBD1 (6 bases). CDR3 length: 13 amino acids. V lost 4 bases and J lost 11, with 17 bases in between. Germline V gene sequence: CDR1 MGHRA, CDR2 YSYEKL. The CDR3 loop reads CASSPNGGGAAFF. Here the CDR3 DNA reads TGCGCCAGCAGCCCGAATGGAGGGGGGGCGGCTTTCTTT.

This sequence joins TRBV30 and TRBJ1-2, with a weak D call TRBD1 (6 bases). Looked up from germline, CDR1 is GTSNPN and CDR2 is SVGIG (reference sequence). Trimming shortened V by 2 bases and J by 8 bases, and 15 bases separated the two germline ends. The length of the CDR3 is 13 residues. This chain's CDR3 is CAWSITGFNGYTF. The DNA for the CDR3 is TGTGCCTGGAGTATTACAGGGTTTAACGGCTACACCTTC.

The rearrangement uses TRBV4-2 and TRBJ2-5; TRBD2 might be the D (5 bases). V was trimmed by 4 bases and J by 4 bases, leaving 19 bases between them. The germline V gene has CDR1 LGHNA and CDR2 YNFKEQ. The length of the CDR3 is 16 residues. The CDR3 DNA follows: TGTGCCAGCAGCCCAAGATCTATAGAGGGCCGAGAGACCCAGTACTTC. It encodes CASSPRSIEGRETQYF.

This chain uses TRBV6-5 with TRBJ2-3; 7 bases align to TRBD1. CDR1 and CDR2 (germline): MNHEY, SVGAGI. Trimming at V came to 6 bases and at J to 0 bases, leaving 3 bases not matched to a gene. CDR3 length: 14 residues. The CDR3 DNA is TGTGCCAGCAGGGGGACAGAAAGCACAGATACGCAGTATTTT. Translated: CASRGTESTDTQYF.

The CDR3 DNA reads as TGTGCCAGCTCTGCGGCGCGTAGCAATCAGCCCCAGCATTTT. Protein: CASSAARSNQPQHF. The chain links TRBV6-5 to TRBJ1-5; D unresolved. The CDR3 totals 14 residues. Germline-derived CDR1 and CDR2 are MNHEY and SVGAGI. Trimming pared 8 bases from V and 0 bases from J, leaving 11 bases between.